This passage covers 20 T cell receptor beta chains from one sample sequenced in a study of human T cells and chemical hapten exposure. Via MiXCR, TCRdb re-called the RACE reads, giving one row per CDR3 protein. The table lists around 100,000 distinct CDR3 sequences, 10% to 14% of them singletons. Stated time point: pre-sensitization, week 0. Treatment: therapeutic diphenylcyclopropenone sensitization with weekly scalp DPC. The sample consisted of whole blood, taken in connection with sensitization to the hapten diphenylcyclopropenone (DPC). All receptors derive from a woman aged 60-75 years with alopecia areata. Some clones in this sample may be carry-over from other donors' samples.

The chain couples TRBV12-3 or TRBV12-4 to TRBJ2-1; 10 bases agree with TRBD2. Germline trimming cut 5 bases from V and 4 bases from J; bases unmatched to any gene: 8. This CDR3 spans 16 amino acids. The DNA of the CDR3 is TGTGCCAGCAGTCAAAAAGCGGGGGGGAAGTACAATGAGCAGTTCTTC. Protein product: CASSQKAGGKYNEQFF.

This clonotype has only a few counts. The CDR3, as DNA: TGTGCCATCAGGGGACCGGGACAGGGGGCGAACGAGCAGTTCTTC. Translation gives CAIRGPGQGANEQFF. V is TRBV10-3 and J is TRBJ2-1; TRBD1 matches 12 bases. Germline CDR1 reads ENHRY; CDR2 reads SYGVKD. V was clipped by 6 bases and J by 10 bases; unmatched bases: 10. The CDR3 is 15 residues long.

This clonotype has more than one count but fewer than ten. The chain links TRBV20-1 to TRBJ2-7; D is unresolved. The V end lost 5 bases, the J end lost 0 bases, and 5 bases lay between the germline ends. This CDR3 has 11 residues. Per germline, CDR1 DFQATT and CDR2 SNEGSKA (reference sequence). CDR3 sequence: CSAFPSYEQYF. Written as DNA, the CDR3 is TGCAGTGCTTTCCCCTCCTACGAGCAGTACTTC.

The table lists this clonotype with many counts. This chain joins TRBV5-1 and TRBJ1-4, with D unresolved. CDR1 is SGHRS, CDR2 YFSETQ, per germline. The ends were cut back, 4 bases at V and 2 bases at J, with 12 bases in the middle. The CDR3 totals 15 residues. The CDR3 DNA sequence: TGCGCCAGCAGCATTCTCGGGAGTACTAATGAAAAACTGTTTTTT. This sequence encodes CASSILGSTNEKLFF.

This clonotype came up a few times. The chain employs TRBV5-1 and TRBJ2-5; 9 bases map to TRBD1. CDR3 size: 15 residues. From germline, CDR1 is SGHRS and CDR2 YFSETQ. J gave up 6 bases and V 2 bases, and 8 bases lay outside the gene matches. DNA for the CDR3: TGCGCCAGCAGCTTACAGGGGGCATCGAGCCAGACCCAGTACTTC. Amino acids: CASSLQGASSQTQYF.

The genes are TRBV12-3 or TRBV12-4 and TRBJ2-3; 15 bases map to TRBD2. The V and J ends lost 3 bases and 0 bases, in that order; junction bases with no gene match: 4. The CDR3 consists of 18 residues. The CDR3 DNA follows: TGTGCCAGCAGTTTTTCGGGACTAGCGGGGGGTAGCACAGATACGCAGTATTTT. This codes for CASSFSGLAGGSTDTQYF.

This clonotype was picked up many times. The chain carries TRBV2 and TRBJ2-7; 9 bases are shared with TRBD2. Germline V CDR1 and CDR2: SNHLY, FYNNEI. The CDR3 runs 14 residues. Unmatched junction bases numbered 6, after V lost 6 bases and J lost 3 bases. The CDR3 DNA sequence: TGTGCCAGCAGACGATTAGCGGGGGACTACGAGCAGTACTTC. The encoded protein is CASRRLAGDYEQYF. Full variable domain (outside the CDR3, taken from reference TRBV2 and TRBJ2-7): EPEVTQTPSHQVTQMGQEVILRCVPISNHLYFYWYRQILGQKVEFLVSFYNNEISEKSEIFDDQFSVERPDGSNFTLKIRSTKLEDSAMYFCASRRLAGDYEQYFGPGTRLTVT.

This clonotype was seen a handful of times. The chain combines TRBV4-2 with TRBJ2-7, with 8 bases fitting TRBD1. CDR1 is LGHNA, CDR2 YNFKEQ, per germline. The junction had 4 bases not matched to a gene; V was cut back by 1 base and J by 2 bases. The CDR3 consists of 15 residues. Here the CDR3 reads CASSQGGTGPYEQYF. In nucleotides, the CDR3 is TGTGCCAGCAGCCAAGGTGGGACAGGCCCCTACGAGCAGTACTTC.

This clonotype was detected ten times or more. The CDR3 sequence is CASCGTRDPYEQYF. The DNA of the CDR3 is TGTGCCAGCTGCGGGACACGAGACCCCTACGAGCAGTACTTC. V gene TRBV3-1 combines with J gene TRBJ2-7; D possibly uses TRBD1 or TRBD2 (6 bases each). CDR1 is LGHDT and CDR2 is YNNKEL in the germline V gene (reference sequence). The CDR3 sequence is 14 residues long. The V end lost 8 bases, the J end lost 2 bases, and 16 bases lay between the germline ends.

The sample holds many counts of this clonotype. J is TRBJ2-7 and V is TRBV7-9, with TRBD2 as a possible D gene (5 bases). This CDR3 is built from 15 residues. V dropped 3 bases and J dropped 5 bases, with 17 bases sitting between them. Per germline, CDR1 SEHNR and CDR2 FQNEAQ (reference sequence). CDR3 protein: CASSFVIGSTDEQYF. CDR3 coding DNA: TGTGCCAGCAGCTTCGTGATAGGGAGCACGGACGAGCAGTACTTC.

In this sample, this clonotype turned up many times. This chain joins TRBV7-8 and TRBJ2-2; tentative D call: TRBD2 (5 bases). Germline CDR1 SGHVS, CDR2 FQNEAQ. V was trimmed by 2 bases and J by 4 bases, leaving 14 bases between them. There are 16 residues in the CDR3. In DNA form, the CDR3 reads TGTGCCAGCAGCTTAATTAAGACGACTATCACCGGGGAGCTGTTTTTT. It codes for CASSLIKTTITGELFF.

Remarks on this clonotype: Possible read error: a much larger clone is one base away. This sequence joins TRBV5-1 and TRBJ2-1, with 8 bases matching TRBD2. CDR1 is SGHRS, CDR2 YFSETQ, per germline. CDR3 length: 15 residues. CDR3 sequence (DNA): TGCGCCAGCAGGTTGGGACTAGGCGCCTACAATGAGCAGTTCTTC. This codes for CASRLGLGAYNEQFF.

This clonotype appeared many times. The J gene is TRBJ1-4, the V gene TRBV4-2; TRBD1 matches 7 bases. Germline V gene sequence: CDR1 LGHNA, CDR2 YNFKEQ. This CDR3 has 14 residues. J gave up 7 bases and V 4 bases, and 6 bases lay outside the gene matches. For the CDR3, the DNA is TGTGCCAGCAGCCTGGGACAGAGGGGTGAAAAACTGTTTTTT. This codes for CASSLGQRGEKLFF.

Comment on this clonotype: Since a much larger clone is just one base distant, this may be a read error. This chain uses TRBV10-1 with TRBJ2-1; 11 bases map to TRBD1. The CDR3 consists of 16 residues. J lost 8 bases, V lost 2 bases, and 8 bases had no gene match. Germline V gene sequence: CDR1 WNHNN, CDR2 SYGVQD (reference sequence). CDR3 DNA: TGCGCCAGCAGTGAGGCAGGACAGGGGGCTAACGATGAGCAGTTCTTC. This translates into CASSEAGQGANDEQFF.

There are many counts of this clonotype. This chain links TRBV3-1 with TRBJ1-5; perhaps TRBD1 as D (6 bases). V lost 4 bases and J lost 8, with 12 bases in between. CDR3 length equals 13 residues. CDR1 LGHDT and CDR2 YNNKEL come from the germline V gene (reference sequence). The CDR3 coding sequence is TGTGCCAGCAGCCGGACAGAATTTGAGCCCCAGCATTTT. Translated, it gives CASSRTEFEPQHF.

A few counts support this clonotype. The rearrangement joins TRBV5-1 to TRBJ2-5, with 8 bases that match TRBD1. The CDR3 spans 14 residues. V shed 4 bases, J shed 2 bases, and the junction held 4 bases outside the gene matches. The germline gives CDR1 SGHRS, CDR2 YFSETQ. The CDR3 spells CASSQGASQETQYF. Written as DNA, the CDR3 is TGCGCCAGCAGCCAGGGGGCATCGCAAGAGACCCAGTACTTC.

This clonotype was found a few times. The CDR3 is CASINSSPSTDTQYF. In DNA form, the CDR3 reads TGTGCCAGCATTAATTCAAGTCCTAGCACAGATACGCAGTATTTT. The chain carries TRBV12-3 or TRBV12-4 and TRBJ2-3; D remains unclear. The CDR3 extends over 15 amino acids. Trimming took off 7 bases at V and 0 bases at J, with 14 bases between the two ends.

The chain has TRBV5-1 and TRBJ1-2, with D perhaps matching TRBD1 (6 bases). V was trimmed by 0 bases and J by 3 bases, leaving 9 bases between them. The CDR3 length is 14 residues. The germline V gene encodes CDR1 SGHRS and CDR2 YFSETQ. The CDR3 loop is CASSLGTADYGYTF. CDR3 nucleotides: TGCGCCAGCAGCTTGGGGACAGCGGACTATGGCTACACCTTC.

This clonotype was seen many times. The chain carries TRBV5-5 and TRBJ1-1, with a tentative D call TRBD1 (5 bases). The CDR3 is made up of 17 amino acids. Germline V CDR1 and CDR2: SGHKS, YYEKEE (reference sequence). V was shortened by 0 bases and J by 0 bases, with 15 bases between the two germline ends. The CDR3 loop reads CASSLGFRRQLNTEAFF. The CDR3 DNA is TGTGCCAGCAGCTTGGGTTTTCGTAGACAGCTGAACACTGAAGCTTTCTTT.

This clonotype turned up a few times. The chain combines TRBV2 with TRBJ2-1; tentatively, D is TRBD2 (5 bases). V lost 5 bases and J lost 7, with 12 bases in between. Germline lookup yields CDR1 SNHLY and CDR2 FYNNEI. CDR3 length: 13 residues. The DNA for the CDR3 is TGTGCCAGCAGTTCGGAGGCGATGAATGAGCAGTTCTTC. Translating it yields CASSSEAMNEQFF.